The 32 T cell receptor beta chains presented below share a single source sample, sequenced in a study of T cell changes during pregnancy in multiple sclerosis. Only in-frame clones appear in the TCRdb table, and some are missing; sequencing was by immunoSEQ multiplex PCR. The table lists under 120,000 clones, approximately 91% of them singletons. Source: peripheral blood, taken after pregnancy. The source is a female donor with multiple sclerosis, enrolled in a pregnancy study.

The genes are TRBV5-1 and TRBJ2-2; 10 nucleotides line up with TRBD1. The trim removed 1 base at V and 5 bases at J, leaving 5 bases unmatched. Germline loops: CDR1 SGHRS, CDR2 YFSETQ. The CDR3 consists of 16 residues. The CDR3 DNA is TGCGCCAGCAGCTTGTCCGGGACAGGGGAGACCGGGGAGCTGTTTTTT. Its translation: CASSLSGTGETGELFF.

The J gene is TRBJ1-1, the V gene TRBV5-4; possible D gene TRBD1, 6 bases. CDR3 length equals 16 residues. V was cut by 0 bases and J by 6 bases, with 18 bases left in between. Germline CDR1 is SGHNT and CDR2 is YYREEE (reference sequence). This CDR3 reads CASSLEGWDNPAEAFF. For the CDR3, the DNA is TGTGCCAGCAGCTTGGAAGGGTGGGACAACCCCGCTGAAGCTTTCTTT.

V usage is TRBV2 and J usage is TRBJ2-7; maybe TRBD2 (5 bases). V dropped 8 bases and J dropped 6 bases, with 20 bases sitting between them. This CDR3 is 14 amino acids long. Germline V gene sequence: CDR1 SNHLY, CDR2 FYNNEI. CDR3 bases: TGTGCCAGCGACCGTGAGGGTCTGAGCGCCGAGCAGTACTTC. The encoded protein is CASDREGLSAEQYF.

The chain links TRBV2 to TRBJ1-6; D might be TRBD1 (5 bases). Per germline, CDR1 SNHLY and CDR2 FYNNEI. V lost 6 bases, J lost 9 bases, and 12 bases lay in between. CDR3 length: 13 residues. The CDR3 DNA sequence: TGTGCCAGCAGGGGGGACTTGAGTTCACCCCTCCACTTT. Translated: CASRGDLSSPLHF. The full variable domain, in which reference TRBV2 and TRBJ1-6 provide the parts outside the CDR3, is EPEVTQTPSHQVTQMGQEVILRCVPISNHLYFYWYRQILGQKVEFLVSFYNNEISEKSEIFDDQFSVERPDGSNFTLKIRSTKLEDSAMYFCASRGDLSSPLHFGNGTRLTVT.

The chain is built from TRBV7-3 and TRBJ2-7; TRBD1 aligns across 10 bases. Trimming removed 6 bases from V and 3 bases from J; junction bases left unmatched: 8. The V gene's germline CDR1 is SGHTA and CDR2 FQGTGA. The CDR3 has 15 amino acids. Here the CDR3 reads CASSWGTGEGYEQYF. The CDR3, as DNA: TGTGCCAGCAGTTGGGGGACAGGGGAAGGCTACGAGCAGTACTTC.

The chain recombines TRBV7-9 with TRBJ1-1; D call uncertain. CDR3 length equals 13 residues. Germline V lookup: CDR1 SEHNR, CDR2 FQNEAQ (reference sequence). Deletions cut 3 bases from V and 0 bases from J, with 5 bases between. This CDR3 is CASSFIVNTEAFF. CDR3 nucleotide sequence: TGTGCCAGCAGCTTCATAGTGAACACTGAAGCTTTCTTT.

The gene calls are TRBV27 and TRBJ2-2, with no clear D. Trimming cost V 7 bases and J 2 bases, with 2 bases left between them. CDR1 MNHEY and CDR2 SMNVEV come from the germline V gene (reference sequence). The CDR3 is made up of 11 amino acids. CDR3 in amino acids: CASTNTGELFF. DNA for the CDR3: TGTGCCAGCACAAACACCGGGGAGCTGTTTTTT.

This clone was observed a few times. This chain links TRBV10-3 with TRBJ1-2; possibly TRBD1 for D (5 bases). The V gene's germline CDR1 is ENHRY and CDR2 SYGVKD. The length of the CDR3 is 13 residues. Trimming cost V 4 bases and J 7 bases, with 13 bases left between them. The CDR3 nucleotides are TGTGCCATCAGTGCCCCCGGACATGCTGGCTACACCTTC. Residues: CAISAPGHAGYTF.

The chain uses TRBV19 and TRBJ1-6; the D gene is possibly TRBD1 (5 bases). CDR1 is LNHDA and CDR2 is SQIVND in the germline V gene (reference sequence). The CDR3 extends over 13 amino acids. V was cut by 5 bases and J by 10 bases, with 12 bases left in between. This chain's CDR3 is CASSPGRESPLHF. The CDR3 DNA is TGTGCCAGTAGTCCTGGCAGGGAATCACCCCTCCACTTT. The variable domain in full, completed from reference TRBV19 and TRBJ1-6, reads DGGITQSPKYLFRKEGQNVTLSCEQNLNHDAMYWYRQDPGQGLRLIYYSQIVNDFQKGDIAEGYSVSREKKESFPLTVTSAQKNPTAFYLCASSPGRESPLHFGNGTRLTVT.

This chain uses TRBV10-3 with TRBJ1-2; D not resolved. Germline-derived CDR1 and CDR2 are ENHRY and SYGVKD. This CDR3 contains 13 residues. The ends were cut back, 4 bases at V and 0 bases at J, with 6 bases in the middle. The chain's CDR3 is CAISVNSNYGYTF. Written as DNA, the CDR3 is TGTGCCATCAGTGTTAATTCTAACTATGGCTACACCTTC.

This sequence joins TRBV11-2 and TRBJ2-5; 8 nucleotides agree with TRBD2. J gave up 5 bases and V 1 base, and 6 bases lay outside the gene matches. This CDR3 is built from 15 residues. Germline V lookup: CDR1 SGHAT, CDR2 FQNNGV. CDR3 in amino acids: CASSLGPSGGETQYF. The CDR3 DNA follows: TGTGCCAGCAGCTTAGGTCCCTCGGGAGGGGAGACCCAGTACTTC.

The CDR3 nucleotides read TGTGCCTGGGCCGGGGGGCGTTCAGATACGCAGTATTTT. Translation gives CAWAGGRSDTQYF. The genes are TRBV30 and TRBJ2-3; maybe TRBD2 (7 bases). Trimming took 5 bases from V and 4 from J, leaving 13 bases between them. Germline V gene sequence: CDR1 GTSNPN, CDR2 SVGIG (reference sequence). The CDR3 runs to 13 residues.

The chain employs TRBV18 and TRBJ1-4; TRBD1 matches at 7 bases. The length of the CDR3 is 15 residues. Germline CDR1 KGHSH, CDR2 LQKENI. J was trimmed by 0 bases and V by 4 bases; bases with no gene match: 2. The CDR3 loop is CASSLGQATNEKLFF. CDR3 coding DNA: TGTGCCAGCTCACTAGGACAGGCAACTAATGAAAAACTGTTTTTT.

This clone was detected only once. The CDR3 coding sequence is TGCAGCGTAGTCCTTCCGAGCAGGGGCACCGGGGAGCTGTTTTTT. This codes for CSVVLPSRGTGELFF. The V gene is TRBV29-1, the J gene TRBJ2-2; possible D gene TRBD1, 6 bases. The germline V gene encodes CDR1 SQVTM and CDR2 ANQGSEA. The V end lost 6 bases, the J end lost 4 bases, and 18 bases lay between the germline ends. The CDR3 extends over 15 amino acids.

The chain links TRBV6-5 to TRBJ1-2; 9 positions agree with TRBD1. Germline loops: CDR1 MNHEY, CDR2 SVGAGI. After removal of 1 base from V and 3 bases from J, the junction contained 6 bases not matched to a gene. The CDR3 runs to 16 residues. The CDR3 coding sequence is TGTGCCAGCAGTTACTTACTGGACAGGGGATACTATGGCTACACCTTC. It yields the protein CASSYLLDRGYYGYTF.

V and J are TRBV6-1 and TRBJ1-1; D gene ambiguous. V was pared by 2 bases and J by 7 bases, with 11 bases between. The CDR3 is 13 amino acids. The germline V gene encodes CDR1 MNHNS and CDR2 SASEGT. The CDR3 region is CASSENSAGEAFF. For the CDR3, the DNA is TGTGCCAGCAGTGAAAACAGCGCGGGTGAAGCTTTCTTT.

The chain carries TRBV9 and TRBJ2-7; D gene ambiguous. The V gene's germline CDR1 is SGDLS and CDR2 YYNGEE. V was trimmed by 0 bases and J by 2 bases, leaving 15 bases between them. The CDR3 contains 16 residues. CDR3 protein: CASSVVGSSGPYEQYF. The DNA of the CDR3 is TGTGCCAGCAGCGTAGTAGGCAGCTCAGGCCCCTACGAGCAGTACTTC.

This clone turned up a few times. The chain carries TRBV18 and TRBJ1-6; 9 bases align to TRBD1. The CDR3 spans 15 residues. CDR1 and CDR2 from the germline V gene are KGHSH and LQKENI. V shed 3 bases, J shed 7 bases, and the junction held 4 bases outside the gene matches. CDR3 nucleotides: TGTGCCAGCTCACCGGGGACAGGGAGCAATTCACCCCTCCACTTT. It specifies CASSPGTGSNSPLHF.

The chain joins TRBV5-1 to TRBJ1-4, with 7 bases matching TRBD1. V lost 1 base to trimming and J lost 10 bases; unmatched junction nucleotides: 10. This CDR3 spans 15 amino acids. Germline loops: CDR1 SGHRS, CDR2 YFSETQ. CDR3 protein: CASSLLSGGSRKLFF. The DNA for the CDR3 is TGCGCCAGCAGCTTGCTGTCAGGGGGAAGCCGAAAACTGTTTTTT. Looking up the rest from reference TRBV5-1 and TRBJ1-4 gives the full variable domain: KAGVTQTPRYLIKTRGQQVTLSCSPISGHRSVSWYQQTPGQGLQFLFEYFSETQRNKGNFPGRFSGRQFSNSRSEMNVSTLELGDSALYLCASSLLSGGSRKLFFGSGTQLSVL.

The chain employs TRBV2 and TRBJ2-7; 7 nucleotides align to TRBD1. The ends lost 6 bases at V and 6 bases at J; junction bases unmatched: 14. This CDR3 contains 15 residues. In germline, CDR1 is SNHLY, CDR2 FYNNEI. Here the CDR3 DNA reads TGTGCCAGCAGGCCCGGGACAGCAAACTGGGGCGAGCAGTACTTC. The encoded protein is CASRPGTANWGEQYF.

The chain is built from TRBV5-4 and TRBJ1-1; D uncertain. V lost 4 bases, J lost 1 base, and 11 bases lay in between. The CDR3 length is 14 residues. The germline V gene encodes CDR1 SGHNT and CDR2 YYREEE (reference sequence). The CDR3 region has the DNA TGTGCCAGCAGCCAAGACACAAAGAACACTGAAGCTTTCTTT. Its protein is CASSQDTKNTEAFF.

J is TRBJ1-1 and V is TRBV13; TRBD1 matches 9 bases. Germline CDR1 reads PRHDT; CDR2 reads FYEKMQ (reference sequence). The junction had 5 bases not matched to a gene; V was cut back by 8 bases and J by 1 base. This CDR3 contains 14 residues. The CDR3, as DNA: TGTGCCAGCGGACGACAGGGGGAGAACACTGAAGCTTTCTTT. It encodes CASGRQGENTEAFF.

The CDR3 sequence is CASSDGQGGTEAFF. The CDR3 bases are TGTGCCAGCAGTGACGGACAGGGCGGCACTGAAGCTTTCTTT. V and J are TRBV6-4 and TRBJ1-1; 8 nucleotides line up with TRBD1. The CDR3 is 14 amino acids. Germline CDR1 is MRHNA and CDR2 is SNTAGT. The junction had 3 bases not matched to a gene; V was cut back by 2 bases and J by 4 bases.

Only one count was recorded for this clone. The rearrangement joins TRBV2 to TRBJ2-5; weak D call: TRBD2 (6 bases). There are 14 residues in the CDR3. V lost 6 bases and J lost 0, with 11 bases in between. In germline, CDR1 is SNHLY, CDR2 FYNNEI. CDR3 sequence reads: CASRGTPYQETQYF. DNA of the CDR3: TGTGCCAGCAGGGGGACTCCCTACCAAGAGACCCAGTACTTC.

The chain carries TRBV6-1 and TRBJ1-4, with D possibly being TRBD1 (5 bases). Germline loops: CDR1 MNHNS, CDR2 SASEGT. Trimming shortened V by 7 bases and J by 8 bases, and 17 bases separated the two germline ends. This CDR3 is built from 14 residues. DNA for the CDR3: TGTGCCAGCAATATAGACAGAATGCAGGAAAAACTGTTTTTT. It specifies CASNIDRMQEKLFF.

The chain has TRBV20-1 and TRBJ2-3; tentative D call: TRBD2 (6 bases). Germline assignment: CDR1 DFQATT and CDR2 SNEGSKA (reference sequence). The CDR3 sequence is 11 residues long. Trimming left V 4 bases short and J 5 bases short, with 7 bases between. CDR3 nucleotide sequence: TGCAGTGCTATGGGAGGAGATACGCAGTATTTT. This encodes CSAMGGDTQYF.

V is TRBV5-4 and J is TRBJ1-1, with unresolved D. The V gene lost 0 bases and the J gene lost 6 bases, with 15 bases spanning the gap. Looked up from germline, CDR1 is SGHNT and CDR2 is YYREEE (reference sequence). This CDR3 has 15 residues. CDR3 DNA: TGTGCCAGCAGCTTGGATCTAGGGAGTTTTTCTGAAGCTTTCTTT. This gives the protein CASSLDLGSFSEAFF.

This sequence joins TRBV7-9 and TRBJ1-2, with D possibly being TRBD1 (5 bases). Germline V lookup: CDR1 SEHNR, CDR2 FQNEAQ (reference sequence). V was trimmed by 5 bases and J by 8 bases, leaving 18 bases between them. The CDR3 contains 14 residues. The CDR3, as DNA: TGTGCCAGCAGCATTGGGGAGGGGCCAGGGGGCTACACCTTC. This translates into CASSIGEGPGGYTF.

The chain employs TRBV13 and TRBJ2-5, with 9 bases matching TRBD1. The CDR3 has 16 residues. V trimming: 5 bases; J trimming: 4 bases; junction bases outside the gene matches: 11. Germline V gene sequence: CDR1 PRHDT, CDR2 FYEKMQ (reference sequence). The CDR3 coding sequence is TGTGCCAGCAGCAGCCCGCCACAGGGGGCCGTAGAGACCCAGTACTTC. Its translation is CASSSPPQGAVETQYF.

This chain joins TRBV13 and TRBJ2-7, with TRBD1 matching 11 bases. CDR1 PRHDT and CDR2 FYEKMQ come from the germline V gene (reference sequence). V lost 5 bases, J lost 6 bases, and 6 bases stayed unmatched. The CDR3 spans 14 residues. CDR3 nucleotides: TGTGCCAGCAGCCTTCGGACAGGGGGCACCGAGCAGTACTTC. Amino acids: CASSLRTGGTEQYF.

This chain connects TRBV29-1 to TRBJ2-2; 8 bases are a match to TRBD2. This CDR3 contains 15 residues. Trimming took 1 base from V and 5 from J; bases not matched to a gene: 6. CDR1 SQVTM and CDR2 ANQGSEA come from the germline V gene. In nucleotides, the CDR3 is TGCAGCGTTGAAGTTAGCGGGGTTGGGACCGGGGAGCTGTTTTTT. As protein: CSVEVSGVGTGELFF.

The chain combines TRBV15 with TRBJ1-2; 9 positions agree with TRBD1. This CDR3 contains 13 residues. Trimming at V came to 3 bases and at J to 6 bases, leaving 2 bases not matched to a gene. Germline assignment: CDR1 LNHNV and CDR2 YYDKDF (reference sequence). CDR3 nucleotide sequence: TGTGCCACCAGCAGGACAGGGGGTGATGGCTACACCTTC. This encodes CATSRTGGDGYTF. Using reference TRBV15 and TRBJ1-2 for the parts outside the CDR3, the full variable domain is DAMVIQNPRYQVTQFGKPVTLSCSQTLNHNVMYWYQQKSSQAPKLLFHYYDKDFNNEADTPDNFQSRRPNTSFCFLDIRSPGLGDTAMYLCATSRTGGDGYTFGSGTRLTVV.